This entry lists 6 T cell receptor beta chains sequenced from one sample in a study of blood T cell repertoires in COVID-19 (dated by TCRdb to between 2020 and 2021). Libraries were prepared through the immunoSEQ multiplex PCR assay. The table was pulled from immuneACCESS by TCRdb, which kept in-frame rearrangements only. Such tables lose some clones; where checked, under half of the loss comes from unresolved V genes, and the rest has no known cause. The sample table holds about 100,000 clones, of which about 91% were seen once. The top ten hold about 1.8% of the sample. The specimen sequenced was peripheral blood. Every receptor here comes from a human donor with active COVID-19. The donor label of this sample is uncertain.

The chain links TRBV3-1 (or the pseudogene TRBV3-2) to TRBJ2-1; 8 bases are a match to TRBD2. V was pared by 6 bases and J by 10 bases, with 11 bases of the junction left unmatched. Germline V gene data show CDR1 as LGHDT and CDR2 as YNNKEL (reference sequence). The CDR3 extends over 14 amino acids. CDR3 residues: CASRPSGGGSEQFF. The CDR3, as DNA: TGTGCCAGCAGACCATCGGGGGGGGGCAGCGAGCAGTTCTTC.

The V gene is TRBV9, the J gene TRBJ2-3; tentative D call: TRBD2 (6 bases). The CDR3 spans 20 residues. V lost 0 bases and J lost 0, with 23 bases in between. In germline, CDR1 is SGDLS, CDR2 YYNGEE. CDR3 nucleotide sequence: TGTGCCAGCAGCGTAGCTAGACCTTCCCTTAGCGGCTCTAGCACAGATACGCAGTATTTT. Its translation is CASSVARPSLSGSSTDTQYF.

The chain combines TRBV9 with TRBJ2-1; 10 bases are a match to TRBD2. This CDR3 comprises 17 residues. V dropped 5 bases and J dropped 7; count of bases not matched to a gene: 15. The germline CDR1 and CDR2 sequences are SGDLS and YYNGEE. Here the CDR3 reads CASSDPVSGGAQNEQFF. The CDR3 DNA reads TGTGCCAGCAGTGACCCCGTGAGCGGGGGGGCACAGAATGAGCAGTTCTTC.

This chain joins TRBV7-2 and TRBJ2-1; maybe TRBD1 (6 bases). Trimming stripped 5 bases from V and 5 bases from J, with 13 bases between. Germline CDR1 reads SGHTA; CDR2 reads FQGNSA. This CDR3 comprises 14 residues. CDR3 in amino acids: CASSPSAGDNEQFF. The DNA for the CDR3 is TGTGCCAGCAGCCCCTCCGCAGGGGACAATGAGCAGTTCTTC.

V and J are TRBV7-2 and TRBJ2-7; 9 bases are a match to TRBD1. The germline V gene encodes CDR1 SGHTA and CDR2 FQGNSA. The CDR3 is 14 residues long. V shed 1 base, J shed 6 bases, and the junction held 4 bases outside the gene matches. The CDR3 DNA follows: TGTGCCAGCAGCTTAGTCGGACAGGGGCTCGAGCAGTACTTC. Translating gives CASSLVGQGLEQYF.

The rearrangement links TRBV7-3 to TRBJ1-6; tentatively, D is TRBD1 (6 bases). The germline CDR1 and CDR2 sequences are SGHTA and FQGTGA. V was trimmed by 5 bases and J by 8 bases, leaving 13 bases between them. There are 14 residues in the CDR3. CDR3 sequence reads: CASSHSGQDSPLHF. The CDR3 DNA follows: TGTGCCAGCAGCCACTCGGGACAAGATTCACCCCTCCACTTT. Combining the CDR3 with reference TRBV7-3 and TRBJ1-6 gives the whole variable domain GAGVSQTPSNKVTEKGKYVELRCDPISGHTALYWYRQSLGQGPEFLIYFQGTGAADDSGLPNDRFFAVRPEGSVSTLKIQRTERGDSAVYLCASSHSGQDSPLHFGNGTRLTVT.